This TCR beta chain was identified in a study of cytomegalovirus exposure and HLA in healthy donors. PCR amplification relied on 60 Vbeta primers (plus 13 Jbeta primers). Method: immunoSEQ multiplex PCR; TCRdb's copy keeps in-frame clones and lacks some. The top ten hold 2.5% to 4% of the sample, which has about 140,000 clones, roughly 73% seen once. V shed 8 bases and J shed 0 bases, with 13 bases lying between them. Per the germline V gene, CDR1 is SGHVS and CDR2 is FQNEAQ. CDR3 length: 14 amino acids. Sequencing was performed on PBMCs. The origin of this receptor is a man between 35 and 55 years old in good health and CMV-seronegative. The chain links TRBV7-8 to TRBJ1-1, with D maybe TRBD1 (5 bases). The CDR3 loop reads CASLVGGLNTEAFF. In DNA form, the CDR3 reads TGTGCCAGCCTCGTGGGGGGGTTGAACACTGAAGCTTTCTTT.